This record covers a single T cell receptor (beta chain). The data are from a study of T cell responses to AZD1222 COVID-19 vaccine. Sequencing was performed with immunoSEQ multiplex PCR; in TCRdb, only in-frame clones are kept and a portion is missing. The sample includes 100,000 or so clones, 80% to 95% of them seen just once. The trim removed 4 bases at V and 0 bases at J, leaving 5 bases unmatched. CDR3 length: 18 amino acids. CDR1 is SGHAT and CDR2 is FQNNGV in the germline V gene. The origin of this receptor is an adult in good health. The J gene is TRBJ1-6, the V gene TRBV11-2; 11 positions match TRBD1. The material was peripheral blood, obtained on day 0 of AZD1222 vaccination. CDR3 in amino acids: CASSSRTGGSSYNSPLHF. CDR3 nucleotides: TGTGCCAGCAGCTCCCGGACAGGGGGCAGCTCCTATAATTCACCCCTCCACTTT. The variable domain in full, completed from reference TRBV11-2 and TRBJ1-6, reads EAGVAQSPRYKIIEKRQSVAFWCNPISGHATLYWYQQILGQGPKLLIQFQNNGVVDDSQLPKDRFSAERLKGVDSTLKIQPAKLEDSAVYLCASSSRTGGSSYNSPLHFGNGTRLTVT.